Listed below are T cell receptor beta chains from one sample, sequenced in a study of alternative splicing in chronic myeloid leukemia remission. Using the bulk RNA-seq reads, TCRdb records one entry per CDR3 protein without DNA. The sample has approximately 350 distinct CDR3 sequences; more than 80% are singletons. Sequences were derived from PBMCs or total blood leukocytes (not recorded which), sampled during remission. The receptors originated from an adult with chronic myeloid leukemia. Both conserved end residues are part of each CDR3. Clone size is given for some rows only: seen once, a few or many times, or a class if the clone is expanded.

CDR3 protein: CASSPTSGRVGEQFF
V gene: TRBV7-9
J gene: TRBJ2-1
clone size: -

CDR3 protein: CASSHRGRTNTEAFF
V gene: TRBV5-1
J gene: TRBJ1-1
clone size: -

CDR3 protein: CASSIAYNEQFF
V gene: TRBV19
J gene: TRBJ2-1
clone size: -

CDR3 protein: CASSTRTSGGYNEQFF
V gene: TRBV19
J gene: TRBJ2-1
clone size: -

CDR3 protein: CASSLRLAGMDTQYF
V gene: TRBV7-3
J gene: TRBJ2-3
clone size: -

CDR3 protein: CATGTGGYGYTF
V gene: TRBV3-1
J gene: TRBJ1-2
clone size: -

CDR3 protein: CSVERDREAFF
V gene: TRBV29-1
J gene: TRBJ1-1
clone size: -

CDR3 protein: CASSMVTEDNSPLHF
V gene: TRBV19
J gene: TRBJ1-6
clone size: -

CDR3 protein: CATSHFQEYEQYF
V gene: TRBV18
J gene: TRBJ2-7
clone size: -

CDR3 protein: CSTRTGVTEAFF
V gene: TRBV29-1
J gene: TRBJ1-1
clone size: -

CDR3 protein: CASSLGGRDHQPQHF
V gene: TRBV7-9
J gene: TRBJ1-5
clone size: -

CDR3 protein: CASSPGGLTEQFF
V gene: TRBV18
J gene: TRBJ2-1
clone size: -

CDR3 protein: CASSSGIQPQHF
V gene: TRBV7-9
J gene: TRBJ1-5
clone size: -

CDR3 protein: CASHDGFNEQFF
V gene: TRBV2
J gene: TRBJ2-1
clone size: once

CDR3 protein: CASSAGQDTEAFF
V gene: TRBV9
J gene: TRBJ1-1
clone size: few

CDR3 protein: CASSASRGGITEAFF
V gene: TRBV5-4
J gene: TRBJ1-1
clone size: -

CDR3 protein: CASSSHNEQFF
V gene: TRBV7-9
J gene: TRBJ2-1
clone size: -

CDR3 protein: CASRIQGASWGYTF
V gene: TRBV19
J gene: TRBJ1-2
clone size: -

CDR3 protein: CASSDGEFTDTQYF
V gene: TRBV25-1
J gene: TRBJ2-3
clone size: -

CDR3 protein: CASSQGGGSSYNEQFF
V gene: TRBV3-1
J gene: TRBJ2-1
clone size: -

CDR3 protein: CASASGSRTDTQYF
V gene: TRBV19
J gene: TRBJ2-3
clone size: -

CDR3 protein: CANTTATNEKLFF
V gene: TRBV23-1
J gene: TRBJ1-4
clone size: few

CDR3 protein: CSVDTGVNQPQHF
V gene: TRBV29-1
J gene: TRBJ1-5
clone size: -

CDR3 protein: CASSLYINTEAFF
V gene: TRBV28
J gene: TRBJ1-1
clone size: -

CDR3 protein: CASSEGREGTQYF
V gene: TRBV2
J gene: TRBJ2-3
clone size: -

CDR3 protein: CASSPRTSWYQETQYF
V gene: TRBV3-1
J gene: TRBJ2-5
clone size: -

CDR3 protein: CASGRAQGVYGYTF
V gene: TRBV6-5
J gene: TRBJ1-2
clone size: -

CDR3 protein: CASRPTGLGELFF
V gene: TRBV6-5
J gene: TRBJ2-2
clone size: once

CDR3 protein: CASSNELGELFF
V gene: TRBV5-1
J gene: TRBJ2-2
clone size: -

CDR3 protein: CASRDAGMANEQFF
V gene: TRBV3-1
J gene: TRBJ2-1
clone size: -

CDR3 protein: CSVEASLAGGRGEQFF
V gene: TRBV29-1
J gene: TRBJ2-1
clone size: -